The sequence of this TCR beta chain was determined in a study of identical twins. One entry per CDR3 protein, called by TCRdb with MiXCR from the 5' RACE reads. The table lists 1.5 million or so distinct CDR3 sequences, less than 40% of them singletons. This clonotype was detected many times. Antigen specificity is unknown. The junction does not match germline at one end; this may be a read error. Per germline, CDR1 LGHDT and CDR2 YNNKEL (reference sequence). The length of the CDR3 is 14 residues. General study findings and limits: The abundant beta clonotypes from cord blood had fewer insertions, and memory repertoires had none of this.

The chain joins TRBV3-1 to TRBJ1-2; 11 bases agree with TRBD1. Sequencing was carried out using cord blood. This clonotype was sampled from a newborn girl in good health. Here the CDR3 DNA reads TGCGCCAGCAGCCGGACAGGGGGCGCCTATGGCTACACCTTC. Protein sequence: CASSRTGGAYGYTF.